This is a list of T cell receptor beta chains from one sample in a study of T cell responses to AZD1222 COVID-19 vaccine. Produced via immunoSEQ multiplex PCR; TCRdb's table is partial and in-frame only. Of approximately 150,000 clones in the sample, approximately 90% were seen once. Specimen: peripheral blood, collected 28 days after the second AZD1222 dose. These receptors came from an adult who received the AZD1222 COVID-19 vaccine. Each CDR3 is given with its conserved first and last residue. The D gene is left open where the match is weak. The size field is filled for only some rows; it gives once, few, many or a size class.

clone size	D gene	V gene	J gene	CDR3 DNA	CDR3 protein
NA	TRBD2	TRBV18	TRBJ2-7	TGTGCCAGCTCCCCCGTTGCGGGACTAGCGGGCGCTCAGTACTTC	CASSPVAGLAGAQYF
NA	NA	TRBV30	TRBJ2-6	TGTGCCTGGAGTGTAGGAGGTTCTGGGGCCAACGTCCTGACTTTC	CAWSVGGSGANVLTF
NA	NA	TRBV4-2	TRBJ1-1	TGTGCCAGCAGCCAGAGCCCTGGGGGGAACACTGAAGCTTTCTTT	CASSQSPGGNTEAFF
NA	TRBD1	TRBV5-4	TRBJ1-5	TGTGCCAGCAGCTCCGGGACAGGGAGCAATCAGCCCCAGCATTTT	CASSSGTGSNQPQHF
NA	TRBD1	TRBV5-1	TRBJ2-1	TGCGCCAGCAGCTCCGGACAGGGGCAGGGTAGTGAGCAGTTCTTC	CASSSGQGQGSEQFF
NA	TRBD1	TRBV5-1	TRBJ2-3	TGCGCCAGCAGCTTCACAGGGGGCGCGTGGACAGATACGCAGTATTTT	CASSFTGGAWTDTQYF
NA	TRBD2	TRBV5-4	TRBJ2-7	TGTGCCAGCGGCACTCGGGGGGGCCGCATTTACGAGCAGTACTTC	CASGTRGGRIYEQYF
NA	TRBD1	TRBV27	TRBJ1-2	TGTGCCAGCAGTTTAAAGGGGCCAGGGGGTGGGGCTAACTATGGCTACACCTTC	CASSLKGPGGGANYGYTF
once	TRBD2	TRBV9	TRBJ2-7	TGTGCCAGCAGCTCCTTTAGCGGGGCCTATTACGAGCAGTACTTC	CASSSFSGAYYEQYF
NA	TRBD1	TRBV11-1	TRBJ1-6	TGTGCCAGCAGCCCCCCGACAGGGGTCGGCTTT	CASSPPTGVGF
NA	TRBD1	TRBV5-1	TRBJ2-1	TGCGCCAGCAGCCGGGGAACAGGGGGAACCTACAATGAGCAGTTCTTC	CASSRGTGGTYNEQFF
NA	TRBD1	TRBV7-9	TRBJ2-1	TGTGCCAGCAGCCGGACAGGGTACAATGAGCAGTTCTTC	CASSRTGYNEQFF
NA	TRBD1	TRBV11-2	TRBJ1-2	TGTGCCAGCAGAAGACTCCGGGACAGGGGTTGGGAATATGGCTACACCTTC	CASRRLRDRGWEYGYTF
NA	NA	TRBV3-1/TRBV3-2	TRBJ1-1	TGTGCCAGCAGCCGAAGTGACCCCACTGAAGCTTTCTTT	CASSRSDPTEAFF
NA	TRBD1	TRBV18	TRBJ1-5	TGTGCCAGCTCACCCGTGGGACAGGGACTCAATCAGCCCCAGCATTTT	CASSPVGQGLNQPQHF
once	NA	TRBV4-1	TRBJ2-6	TGCGCCAGCAGCGCAAGATATCGTACTGGGGCCAACGTCCTGACTTTC	CASSARYRTGANVLTF
NA	NA	TRBV11-3	TRBJ2-2	TGTGCCAGCAGCAATCCCAATCTTATGGGGACGAACACCGGGGAGCTGTTTTTT	CASSNPNLMGTNTGELFF
NA	TRBD2	TRBV20-1	TRBJ2-3	TGCAGTGCTAGTGCGGGGGGCCGGTATACGCAGTATTTT	CSASAGGRYTQYF
NA	TRBD1	TRBV18	TRBJ1-3	TGTGCCAGCTCACCGCCGACAGGGGACTCTGGAAACACCATATATTTT	CASSPPTGDSGNTIYF
NA	NA	TRBV5-8	TRBJ1-1	TGTGCCAGCAGCTTGGTACCCTCAGGAACGAACACTGAAGCTTTCTTT	CASSLVPSGTNTEAFF
NA	NA	TRBV10-3	TRBJ1-1	TGTGCCACCGGGATTAAGGAGGACACTGAAGCTTTCTTT	CATGIKEDTEAFF
NA	NA	TRBV5-1	TRBJ1-6	TGCGCCAGCAGCAGGGGACTGCCCTCGGGAGATTCACCCCTCCACTTT	CASSRGLPSGDSPLHF
NA	NA	TRBV19	TRBJ1-2	TGTGCCAGTAGTATTGGTTTTAGGGGGTTTTCTGGCTACACCTTC	CASSIGFRGFSGYTF
NA	NA	TRBV28	TRBJ1-6	TGTGCCAGCAGTCGGACTCTGGGCAATTCACCCCTCCACTTT	CASSRTLGNSPLHF
NA	TRBD1	TRBV5-6	TRBJ1-6	TGTGCCAGCAGCACCATGCACAGGGGACGGGATTCACCCCTCCACTTT	CASSTMHRGRDSPLHF
NA	NA	TRBV7-2	TRBJ1-1	TGTGCCAGCAGCACCCAGGGCGGCACTGAAGCTTTCTTT	CASSTQGGTEAFF
NA	NA	TRBV2	TRBJ2-7	TGTGCCAGCACGATAAGGACAGCCTACGAGCAGTACTTC	CASTIRTAYEQYF
NA	NA	TRBV10-3	TRBJ1-2	TGTGCCATCAGCTCGACGGGGTCCCTCTATGGCTACACCTTC	CAISSTGSLYGYTF
NA	TRBD1	TRBV19	TRBJ1-2	TGTGCCAGCCTAGGACAGGGTGAAGACTATGGCTACACCTTC	CASLGQGEDYGYTF
NA	NA	TRBV10-3	TRBJ2-3	TGTGCCATCAGTAAGGACCCAAGCACAGATACGCAGTATTTT	CAISKDPSTDTQYF
NA	NA	TRBV29-1	TRBJ2-7	TGCAGCGTTGAAGTTGCCTCCTACGAGCAGTACTTC	CSVEVASYEQYF
NA	NA	TRBV5-1	TRBJ1-2	TGCGCCAGCAGCTTTGAAACAGTTAACTATGGCTACACCTTC	CASSFETVNYGYTF
NA	NA	TRBV9	TRBJ1-1	TGTGCCAGCAGCGTAGTGTCGAACACTGAAGCTTTCTTT	CASSVVSNTEAFF
few	NA	TRBV29-1	TRBJ1-2	TGCAGCGTTGAAATGTCCTATGGCTACACCTTC	CSVEMSYGYTF
NA	NA	TRBV12-3/TRBV12-4	TRBJ2-7	TGTGCCAGCAGCCTAGGGGGGCTGAACGAGCAGTACTTC	CASSLGGLNEQYF
NA	NA	TRBV3-1/TRBV3-2	TRBJ2-4	TGTGCCAGCAGCCATGCCAAAAACATTCAGTACTTC	CASSHAKNIQYF
once	NA	TRBV7-9	TRBJ1-4	TGTGCCAGCAGCTTCCCGGCCACAGGCCGACATAATGAAAAACTGTTTTTT	CASSFPATGRHNEKLFF